A single sample gave rise to the 13 T cell receptor beta chains below, sequenced in a study of blood T cell repertoires in COVID-19. Assay: immunoSEQ multiplex PCR; the TCRdb copy retains only in-frame clones and omits some. The table records fewer than 250,000 clones, approximately 90% of them present only once. Sequences were obtained from PBMCs or T cells enriched from blood (not recorded which). The receptors come from a woman in her twenties or thirties with acute COVID-19.

The genes are TRBV27 and TRBJ1-1; D is possibly TRBD1 (6 bases). The germline CDR1 and CDR2 sequences are MNHEY and SMNVEV (reference sequence). The CDR3 is 13 residues long. The V and J ends lost 6 bases and 5 bases respectively, with 13 bases between them. As DNA, the CDR3 is TGTGCCAGCAGATGGGGGCAGGGAACTGAAGCTTTCTTT. This translates into CASRWGQGTEAFF.

This chain joins TRBV11-2 and TRBJ1-2, with a weak D call TRBD1 (6 bases). Germline V gene sequence: CDR1 SGHAT, CDR2 FQNNGV. This CDR3 has 14 amino acids. V was clipped by 2 bases and J by 4 bases, with 11 bases between them. In DNA, the CDR3 is TGTGCCAGCAGCTTATTGGGAGGGGGCTATGGCTACACCTTC. Encoded protein: CASSLLGGGYGYTF.

The chain is built from TRBV5-6 and TRBJ1-2, with TRBD1 as a possible D gene (6 bases). This CDR3 contains 15 residues. Germline loops: CDR1 SGHDT, CDR2 YYEEEE. The V and J ends lost 4 bases and 3 bases respectively, with 16 bases between them. In nucleotides, the CDR3 is TGTGCCAGCAGCACAGGACCGACAGGCTACTATGGCTACACCTTC. Translating gives CASSTGPTGYYGYTF.

V gene TRBV7-9 combines with J gene TRBJ2-1, with 10 bases lining up with TRBD2. The germline CDR1 and CDR2 sequences are SEHNR and FQNEAQ (reference sequence). The V and J ends lost 8 bases and 7 bases, in that order; junction bases with no gene match: 17. The CDR3 consists of 17 residues. CDR3 region: CASALPVFSGGANEQFF. The DNA for the CDR3 is TGTGCCAGCGCCCTTCCCGTATTCAGCGGGGGGGCGAATGAGCAGTTCTTC.

V is TRBV30 and J is TRBJ2-7; D unresolved. Per the germline V gene, CDR1 is GTSNPN and CDR2 is SVGIG (reference sequence). V dropped 4 bases and J dropped 2 bases, with 12 bases sitting between them. CDR3 size: 13 residues. CDR3 sequence (DNA): TGTGCCTGGACGGCTTCTAGAACCTACGAGCAGTACTTC. It yields the protein CAWTASRTYEQYF.

The genes are TRBV11-2 and TRBJ2-3; 12 nucleotides match TRBD2. V dropped 5 bases and J dropped 6; count of bases not matched to a gene: 6. CDR3 length equals 15 residues. CDR1 and CDR2 from the germline V gene are SGHAT and FQNNGV. The CDR3 nucleotides are TGTGCCAGCAGCCCAGGACTAGCGGGGCTCGATACGCAGTATTTT. Translating gives CASSPGLAGLDTQYF. Drawing the rest from reference TRBV11-2 and TRBJ2-3, the complete variable domain is EAGVAQSPRYKIIEKRQSVAFWCNPISGHATLYWYQQILGQGPKLLIQFQNNGVVDDSQLPKDRFSAERLKGVDSTLKIQPAKLEDSAVYLCASSPGLAGLDTQYFGPGTRLTVL.

This clone was recorded a few times. This chain links TRBV5-1 with TRBJ1-2, with 7 bases that match TRBD1. CDR1 is SGHRS and CDR2 is YFSETQ in the germline V gene. The CDR3 has 15 residues. V shed 4 bases and J 4 bases; nucleotides not matched to a gene: 10. The CDR3 nucleotides are TGCGCCAGCAGCCAGGGGGGAGACAGGGCCTATGGCTACACCTTC. This translates into CASSQGGDRAYGYTF. Full variable domain (missing parts from reference TRBV5-1 and TRBJ1-2): KAGVTQTPRYLIKTRGQQVTLSCSPISGHRSVSWYQQTPGQGLQFLFEYFSETQRNKGNFPGRFSGRQFSNSRSEMNVSTLELGDSALYLCASSQGGDRAYGYTFGSGTRLTVV.

This clone was recorded once. The V gene is TRBV27, the J gene TRBJ1-6; TRBD1 might be the D (6 bases). There are 16 residues in the CDR3. V dropped 2 bases and J dropped 3 bases, with 11 bases sitting between them. Germline CDR1 and CDR2: MNHEY and SMNVEV (reference sequence). This CDR3 is CASSLPPGHYNSPLHF. For the CDR3, the DNA is TGTGCCAGCAGTTTACCCCCGGGACACTATAATTCACCCCTCCACTTT.

CDR3 bases: TGTGCCAGCAGTAATCCCATGAGGGGAGGCACCTACGAGCAGTACTTC. Translation: CASSNPMRGGTYEQYF. The chain is built from TRBV7-9 and TRBJ2-7, with D tentatively TRBD2 (6 bases). This CDR3 is 16 amino acids long. CDR1 SEHNR and CDR2 FQNEAQ come from the germline V gene (reference sequence). V was clipped by 6 bases and J by 2 bases, with 20 bases between them.

The chain links TRBV16 to TRBJ1-3; D may be TRBD1 (6 bases). CDR3 length: 15 residues. Germline CDR1 KGHSY, CDR2 FQNENV. Trimming took off 2 bases at V and 1 base at J, with 9 bases between the two ends. The CDR3 nucleotides are TGTGCCAGCAGCCAACAGGGGACATCTGGAAACACCATATATTTT. Translated: CASSQQGTSGNTIYF.

The chain uses TRBV4-1 and TRBJ2-7, with a tentative D call TRBD1 (6 bases). V lost 4 bases and J lost 6, with 22 bases in between. This CDR3 has 16 amino acids. Germline V gene lookup returns CDR1 MGHRA and CDR2 YSYEKL. The CDR3 sequence: CASSRAVGAASGEQYF. CDR3 coding DNA: TGCGCCAGCAGCCGAGCGGTGGGGGCGGCGTCCGGCGAGCAGTACTTC.

This sequence joins TRBV18 and TRBJ1-1, with 8 positions matching TRBD1. With 6 bases clipped from V and 5 bases from J, the junction kept 8 bases outside the gene matches. The CDR3 sequence is 14 residues long. In germline, CDR1 is KGHSH, CDR2 LQKENI. The CDR3 protein is CASSLDRGWTEAFF. The CDR3 DNA sequence: TGTGCCAGCTCCCTCGACAGGGGTTGGACTGAAGCTTTCTTT.

The V gene is TRBV14, the J gene TRBJ2-7; D might be TRBD2 (5 bases). The germline gives CDR1 SGHDN, CDR2 FVKESK. The length of the CDR3 is 15 residues. Trimming stripped 1 base from V and 0 bases from J, with 10 bases between. CDR3 nucleotide sequence: TGTGCCAGCAGCCAAGTGCCTAGCAACTCCTACGAGCAGTACTTC. The encoded protein is CASSQVPSNSYEQYF.